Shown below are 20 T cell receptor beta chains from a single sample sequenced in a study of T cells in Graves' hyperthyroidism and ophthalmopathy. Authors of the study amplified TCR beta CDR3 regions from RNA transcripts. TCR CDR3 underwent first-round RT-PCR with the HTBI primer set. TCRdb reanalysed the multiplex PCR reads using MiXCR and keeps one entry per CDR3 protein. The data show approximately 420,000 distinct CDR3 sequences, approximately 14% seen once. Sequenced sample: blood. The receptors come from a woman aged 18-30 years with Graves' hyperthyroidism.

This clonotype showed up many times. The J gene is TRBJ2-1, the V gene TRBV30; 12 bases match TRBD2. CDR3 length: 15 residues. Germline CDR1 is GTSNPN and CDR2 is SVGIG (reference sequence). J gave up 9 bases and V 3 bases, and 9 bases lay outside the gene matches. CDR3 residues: CAWSIALAGGSEQFF. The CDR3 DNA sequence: TGTGCCTGGAGCATCGCCCTAGCGGGGGGGAGTGAGCAGTTCTTC.

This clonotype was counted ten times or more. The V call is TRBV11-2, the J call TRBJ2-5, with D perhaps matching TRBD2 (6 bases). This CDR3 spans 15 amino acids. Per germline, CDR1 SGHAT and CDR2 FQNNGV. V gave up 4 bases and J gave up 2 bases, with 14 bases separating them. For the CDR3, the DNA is TGTGCCAGCAGCTCCGATAGCGGCAATCAAGAGACCCAGTACTTC. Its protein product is CASSSDSGNQETQYF.

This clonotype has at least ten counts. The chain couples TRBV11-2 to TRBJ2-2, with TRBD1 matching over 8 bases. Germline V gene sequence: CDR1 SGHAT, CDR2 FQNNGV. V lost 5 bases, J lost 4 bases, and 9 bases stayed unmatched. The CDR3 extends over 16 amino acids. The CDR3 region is CASSNGQGVGTGELFF. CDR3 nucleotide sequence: TGTGCCAGCAGCAATGGACAGGGAGTGGGCACCGGGGAGCTGTTTTTT.

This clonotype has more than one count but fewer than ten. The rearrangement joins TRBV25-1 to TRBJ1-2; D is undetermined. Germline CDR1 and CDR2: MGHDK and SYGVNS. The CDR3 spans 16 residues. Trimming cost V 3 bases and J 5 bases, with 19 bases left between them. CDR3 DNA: TGTGCCAGCAGTGATTGGACCGTGGCGCCTCATTATGGCTACACCTTC. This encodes CASSDWTVAPHYGYTF.

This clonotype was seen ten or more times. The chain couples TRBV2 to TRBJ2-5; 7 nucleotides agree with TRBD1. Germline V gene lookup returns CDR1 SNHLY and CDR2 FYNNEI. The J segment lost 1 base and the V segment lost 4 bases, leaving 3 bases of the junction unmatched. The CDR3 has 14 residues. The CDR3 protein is CASSGGTVQETQYF. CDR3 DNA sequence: TGTGCCAGCAGTGGAGGGACAGTCCAAGAGACCCAGTACTTC.

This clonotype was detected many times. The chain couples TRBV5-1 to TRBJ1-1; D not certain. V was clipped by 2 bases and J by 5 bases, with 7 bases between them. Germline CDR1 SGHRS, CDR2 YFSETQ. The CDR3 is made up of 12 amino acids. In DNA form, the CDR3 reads TGCGCCAGCAGCTTCGCGGGTACTGAAGCTTTCTTT. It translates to CASSFAGTEAFF.

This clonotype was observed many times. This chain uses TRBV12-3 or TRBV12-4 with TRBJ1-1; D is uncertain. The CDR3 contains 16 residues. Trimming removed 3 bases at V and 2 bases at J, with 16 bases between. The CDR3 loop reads CASSFGGRIRNTEAFF. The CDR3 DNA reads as TGTGCCAGCAGTTTTGGCGGCCGGATCCGAAACACTGAAGCTTTCTTT.

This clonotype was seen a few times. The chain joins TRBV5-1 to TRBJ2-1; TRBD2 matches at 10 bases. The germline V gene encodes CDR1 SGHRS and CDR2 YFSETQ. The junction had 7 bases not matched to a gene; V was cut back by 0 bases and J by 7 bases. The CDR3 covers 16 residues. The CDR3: CASSLVAAGGLNEQFF. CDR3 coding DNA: TGCGCCAGCAGCTTGGTCGCAGCGGGAGGGCTAAATGAGCAGTTCTTC.

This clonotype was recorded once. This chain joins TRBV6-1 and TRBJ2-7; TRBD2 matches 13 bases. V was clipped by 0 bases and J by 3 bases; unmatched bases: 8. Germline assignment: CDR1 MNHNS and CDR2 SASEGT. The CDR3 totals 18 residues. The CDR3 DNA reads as TGTGCCAGCAGTGAAGCGGTGCTGGGACTAGCGGGGTACTACGAGCAGTACTTC. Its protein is CASSEAVLGLAGYYEQYF.

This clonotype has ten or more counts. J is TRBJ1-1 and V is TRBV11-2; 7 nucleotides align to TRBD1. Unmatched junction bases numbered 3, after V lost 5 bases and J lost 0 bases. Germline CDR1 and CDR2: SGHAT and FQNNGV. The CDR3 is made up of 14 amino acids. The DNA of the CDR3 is TGTGCCAGCAGCGCGGACAGGATGAACACTGAAGCTTTCTTT. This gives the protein CASSADRMNTEAFF.

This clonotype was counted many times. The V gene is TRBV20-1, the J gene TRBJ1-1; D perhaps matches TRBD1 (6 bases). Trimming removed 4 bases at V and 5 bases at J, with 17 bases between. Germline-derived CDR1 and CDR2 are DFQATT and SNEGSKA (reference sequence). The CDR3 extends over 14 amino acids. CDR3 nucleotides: TGCAGTGCTACTAATCCCACAGGGTCGACTGAAGCTTTCTTT. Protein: CSATNPTGSTEAFF.

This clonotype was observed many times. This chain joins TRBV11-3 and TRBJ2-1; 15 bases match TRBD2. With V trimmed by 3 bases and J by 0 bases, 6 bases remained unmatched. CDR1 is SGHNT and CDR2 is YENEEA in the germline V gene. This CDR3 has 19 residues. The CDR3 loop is CASSFGLAGGPSSYNEQFF. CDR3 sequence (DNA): TGTGCCAGCAGCTTCGGACTAGCGGGAGGGCCGAGCTCCTACAATGAGCAGTTCTTC.

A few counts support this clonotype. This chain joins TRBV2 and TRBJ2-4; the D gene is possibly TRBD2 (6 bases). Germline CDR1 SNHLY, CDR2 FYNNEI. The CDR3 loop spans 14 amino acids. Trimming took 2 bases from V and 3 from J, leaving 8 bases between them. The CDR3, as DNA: TGTGCCAGCAGTGAAAGGAGGGGCAAAAACATTCAGTACTTC. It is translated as CASSERRGKNIQYF.

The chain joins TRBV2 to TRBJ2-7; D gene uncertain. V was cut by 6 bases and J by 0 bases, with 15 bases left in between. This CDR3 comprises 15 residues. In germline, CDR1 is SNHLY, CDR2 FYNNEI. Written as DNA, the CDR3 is TGTGCCAGCAGATCGGCGACCGCCAACTCCTACGAGCAGTACTTC. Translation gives CASRSATANSYEQYF.

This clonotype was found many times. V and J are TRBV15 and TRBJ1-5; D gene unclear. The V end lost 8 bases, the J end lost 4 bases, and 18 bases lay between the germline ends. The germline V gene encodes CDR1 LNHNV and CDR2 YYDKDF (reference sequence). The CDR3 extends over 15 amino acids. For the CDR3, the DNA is TGTGCCACCTCTCAAGGGCGAGGGAATAATCAGCCCCAGCATTTT. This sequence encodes CATSQGRGNNQPQHF.

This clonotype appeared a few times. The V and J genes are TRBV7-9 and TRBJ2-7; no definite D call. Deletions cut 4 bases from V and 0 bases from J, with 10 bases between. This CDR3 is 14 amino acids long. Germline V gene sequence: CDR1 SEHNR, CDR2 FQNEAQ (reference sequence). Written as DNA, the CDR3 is TGTGCCAGCAGCTCCAAATTAGACTCCTACGAGCAGTACTTC. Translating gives CASSSKLDSYEQYF.

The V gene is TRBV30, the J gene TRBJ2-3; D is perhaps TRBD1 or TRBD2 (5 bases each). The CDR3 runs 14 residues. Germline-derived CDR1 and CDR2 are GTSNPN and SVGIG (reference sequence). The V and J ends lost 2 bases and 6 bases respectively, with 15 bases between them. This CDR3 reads CAWSQTGGVDTQYF. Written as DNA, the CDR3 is TGTGCCTGGAGTCAAACAGGAGGTGTGGATACGCAGTATTTT.

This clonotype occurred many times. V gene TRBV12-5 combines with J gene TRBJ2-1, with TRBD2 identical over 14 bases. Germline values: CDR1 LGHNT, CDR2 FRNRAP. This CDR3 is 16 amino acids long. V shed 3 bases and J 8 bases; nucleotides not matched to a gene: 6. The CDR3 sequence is CASGFGGTSGSHEQFF. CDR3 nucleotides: TGTGCTAGTGGTTTCGGGGGGACTAGCGGGAGTCATGAGCAGTTCTTC.

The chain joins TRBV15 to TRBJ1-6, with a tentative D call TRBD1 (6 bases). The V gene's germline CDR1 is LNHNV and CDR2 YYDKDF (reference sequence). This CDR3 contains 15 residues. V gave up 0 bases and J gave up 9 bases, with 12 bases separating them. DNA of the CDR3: TGTGCCACCAGCAGAGATATGGGGGGGCCTTCACCCCTCCACTTT. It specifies CATSRDMGGPSPLHF.

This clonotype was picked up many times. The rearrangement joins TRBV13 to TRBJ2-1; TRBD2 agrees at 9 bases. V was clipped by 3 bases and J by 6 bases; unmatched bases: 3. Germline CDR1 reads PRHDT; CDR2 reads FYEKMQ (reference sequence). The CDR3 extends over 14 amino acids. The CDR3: CASSLGLAANEQFF. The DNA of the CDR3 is TGTGCCAGCAGCTTGGGACTAGCCGCCAATGAGCAGTTCTTC.